A selection of T cell receptor beta chains follows, all from one sample in a study of T cells in Graves' hyperthyroidism and ophthalmopathy. TCRdb re-called the multiplex PCR reads with MiXCR, one entry per CDR3 protein. This table holds tens of thousands of distinct CDR3 sequences, around 55% found once. Material: peripheral blood or thyroid tissue (not recorded which). These receptors originate from a man aged 18 to 35 with Graves' hyperthyroidism. The CDR3 runs from the conserved cysteine through the conserved F or W. Each record gives: D gene, V gene, J gene, clone size, CDR3 DNA, CDR3 protein. The D gene is left open where the match is weak. Clone size, where shown, is once, few, many, or a class for clones that have expanded.

TRBD1,TRBV12-3/TRBV12-4,TRBJ1-5,many,TGTGCCAGCAAACCGGGACAGGGAGGTAATCAGCCCCAGCATTTT,CASKPGQGGNQPQHF
.,TRBV12-3/TRBV12-4,TRBJ1-5,many,TGTGCCAGCAGAAGCGGACAGAATCAGCCCCAGCATTTT,CASRSGQNQPQHF
TRBD1,TRBV28,TRBJ1-4,.,TGTGCCAGCCGAAAGAAGGGACAGGGGGATGAAAAACTGTTTTTT,CASRKKGQGDEKLFF
TRBD1,TRBV7-9,TRBJ2-2,.,TGTGCCAGCAGTTCGTGGGACAGGAACGCCGGGGAGCTGTTTTTT,CASSSWDRNAGELFF
TRBD1,TRBV7-9,TRBJ2-5,medium-sized,TGTGCCAGCAGCTTAGTCGGAGGGCCACAGGGGGACCAGTACTTC,CASSLVGGPQGDQYF
TRBD2,TRBV20-1,TRBJ2-5,.,TGCAGTGCTAGAGTGGAGCGGGGGGTGGTTGAGACCCAGTACTTC,CSARVERGVVETQYF
TRBD1,TRBV20-1,TRBJ2-7,.,TGCAGTGCACCGGACAGGGCCTACGAGCAGTACTTC,CSAPDRAYEQYF
TRBD2,TRBV7-8,TRBJ2-2,many,TGTGCCAGCAGCCGGGGACTAGCGGGAGGCGCCGCGAACACCGGGGAGCTGTTTTTT,CASSRGLAGGAANTGELFF
.,TRBV7-9,TRBJ1-1,many,TGTGCCAGCAGCCCAGTCGGGGCGAACACTGAAGCTTTCTTT,CASSPVGANTEAFF
TRBD1,TRBV2,TRBJ1-6,.,TGTGCCAGCAGTGAAGAGGGACAGGGGACACCCCTCCACTTT,CASSEEGQGTPLHF
TRBD1,TRBV7-8,TRBJ1-1,.,TGTGCCAGCAGCCGCGACAGGGTCAGGAGCACTGAAGCTTTCTTT,CASSRDRVRSTEAFF
.,TRBV2,TRBJ1-2,.,TGTGCCAGCAGGGAGACAGCTAACTATGGCTACACCTTC,CASRETANYGYTF
TRBD2,TRBV5-1,TRBJ2-5,many,TGCGCCAGCCACGGGACTAGCGGGGGCGTAGAGACCCAGTACTTC,CASHGTSGGVETQYF
TRBD1,TRBV24-1,TRBJ2-7,.,TGTGCCACACAGGGGCCCGGGGACGAGCAGTACTTC,CATQGPGDEQYF
TRBD1,TRBV29-1,TRBJ1-2,.,TGCAGCGCTAATACAGGGGACTATGGCTACACCTTC,CSANTGDYGYTF
.,TRBV6-6,TRBJ1-3,many,TGTGCCAGCAGCCAGATACAGGGATCTGGAAACACCATATATTTT,CASSQIQGSGNTIYF
.,TRBV24-1,TRBJ1-2,.,TGTGCCACCAGTGATGGGGGACGGAACTATGGCTACACCTTC,CATSDGGRNYGYTF
.,TRBV5-1,TRBJ2-2,many,TGCGCCAGCAGCTTTACCCTAGCGTCTTTGAACGGGGAGCTGTTTTTT,CASSFTLASLNGELFF
TRBD1,TRBV20-1,TRBJ1-2,.,TGCAGTGCTAGAGGACAGGGGTTCTATGGCTACACCTTC,CSARGQGFYGYTF
.,TRBV2,TRBJ1-5,.,TGTGCCAGCAGTAGGACGGCGGAGCCCCAGCATTTT,CASSRTAEPQHF
.,TRBV24-1,TRBJ2-3,many,TGTGCCACCAGTGATACAGCCACAGATACGCAGTATTTT,CATSDTATDTQYF
.,TRBV7-2,TRBJ2-2,few,TGTGCCAGCAGTCCCCGAGGGACGGCCCTATCGACCGGGGAGCTGTTTTTT,CASSPRGTALSTGELFF
TRBD2,TRBV9,TRBJ2-7,.,TGTGCCAGCAGCACGGGACTAGCGGGAGTCGAGCAGTACTTC,CASSTGLAGVEQYF
TRBD1,TRBV20-1,TRBJ2-7,many,TGCAGTGCTCTCCGGACAGGCGGCTACGAGCAGTACTTC,CSALRTGGYEQYF
TRBD2,TRBV9,TRBJ2-5,.,TGTGCCAGCAGCGGACTAGCGGGGGTCGCGCAGACCCAGTACTTC,CASSGLAGVAQTQYF
.,TRBV10-3,TRBJ2-7,.,TGTGCCATCAGTGAGTCGGACTTGTCGAACGAGCAGTACTTC,CAISESDLSNEQYF
TRBD1,TRBV2,TRBJ1-5,.,TGTGCCAGCAGCAGACAGGGACAGGGAAGCAATCAGCCCCAGCATTTT,CASSRQGQGSNQPQHF
.,TRBV7-9,TRBJ2-7,many,TGTGCCAGCAGCTTGCTAGGGAGTAGTGACGAGCAGTACTTC,CASSLLGSSDEQYF
TRBD2,TRBV7-2,TRBJ2-3,many,TGTGCCAGCAGCTTTGGACTAGCGGGCACAGATACGCAGTATTTT,CASSFGLAGTDTQYF
.,TRBV20-1,TRBJ2-7,.,TGCAGCAGGCGGGGCCACGAGCAGTACTTC,CSRRGHEQYF
.,TRBV7-2,TRBJ1-3,many,TGTGCCAGCAGCTTAGACAGAAGCTCTGGAAACACCATATATTTT,CASSLDRSSGNTIYF
.,TRBV5-1,TRBJ2-7,many,TGCGCCAGCAGCTTGCTGACAACCGACTCCTACGAGCAGTACTTC,CASSLLTTDSYEQYF
TRBD1,TRBV2,TRBJ1-3,.,TGTGCCTGCAGGGGGACCTCTGGAAACACCGTATATTTT,CACRGTSGNTVYF